The entry below describes one T cell receptor beta chain. The specificity of this receptor is unknown. No base quality information exists; no much larger clone differs at one position. In the prospective study, participants were about 18 to 95 years old, resided in about two dozen geographic areas of the United States, and were enrolled through a virtual design. To assign participants to cohorts, the prospective study relied on clinical history that participants themselves reported in a screening survey and a study questionnaire. Exposed participants were defined as having been in contact with someone with a PCR-confirmed or clinician-diagnosed COVID-19 case within 2 weeks of study entry. Each participant in the prospective study had whole blood, serum and a nasopharyngeal or oropharyngeal swab collected by mobile phlebotomists. Over a 2-month period, participants in the prospective study had the option of providing additional blood draws and questionnaires. Blood samples from the prospective study were shipped frozen or at room temperature prior to DNA extraction.

TCRbeta CDR3 regions were amplified from genomic DNA using the immunoSEQ Assay, a bias-controlled multiplex PCR. From the authors' description of their analysis: Within the assay, amplification of reference gene primers was used to estimate how many nucleated cells each sample contained. To quantify the absolute abundance of each unique TCRbeta CDR3 rearrangement, sequence reads were collapsed and filtered. Productive Simpson clonality was computed per sample as the square root of Simpson's diversity index over productive rearrangements. TCRdb retrieved this table from immuneACCESS and kept in-frame rearrangements only. Not all clones are present; in checked studies, unresolved V genes account for under half, and no reason is known for the remainder. The V and J calls and clone size were taken over from that table, and D and trimming were inferred from the DNA. The sample table holds hundreds of thousands of clones, of which approximately 90% were seen once. The ten top clones hold approximately 0.9% of the sample.

This specimen belongs to a study of blood T cell repertoires in COVID-19 (TCRdb year 2020). Broadly, across the study: Samples from collaborators originated in the United States, Italy and Spain and spanned both the acute and convalescent phases of COVID-19. The material from the prospective study consisted of cDNA or gDNA derived from T cells, B-cell-depleted T cells, or PBMCs. Subjects who had been exposed to COVID-19, were actively infected with it, or had recovered from it provided the deeply sampled blood TCRbeta repertoires that made up the dataset. The repertoires were released in a freely available public database intended as a resource for research on the immune response to SARS-CoV-2. The samples were drawn from the first 160 participants of the ongoing ImmuneRACE study and from 1,254 subjects provided by 6 global collaborators. A de-identified subject ID, COVID-19 status, age in years and sex were almost always included in the sample metadata. Where HLA class I and class II types were available, the types were taken from metadata supplied by the sample provider, not from assay-based typing.

The germline ends are 9 bases apart after V is trimmed by 5 bases and J by 1 base. The germline V gene sets CDR1 to SGHRS and CDR2 to YFSETQ. CDR3 length: 13 amino acids, cysteine to phenylalanine. This entry keeps only the CDR3 DNA: 39 bases, framed from base 1. On the study overall, not on this receptor specifically: How much clinical and demographic metadata was included differed by source and by participant, and the metadata was provided uncurated.

The rearranged segments are TRBV5-1 and TRBJ1-1; the D gene is not confidently resolved. This receptor was identified in a man in his fifties who had been exposed to COVID-19. Specimen: PBMCs or T cells enriched from blood (not recorded which). For the CDR3, the sequence is CASSIAGNTEAFF. The DNA sequence is TGCGCCAGCAGTATCGCAGGGAACACTGAAGCTTTCTTT.